The clone carrying this TCR beta chain was counted at least ten times. The V end lost 4 bases, the J end lost 6 bases, and 22 bases lay between the germline ends. The CDR3 loop spans 16 amino acids. CDR1 is MNHEY and CDR2 is SVGEGT in the germline V gene. None of the included patients had other autoimmune diseases, uncontrolled infections, pregnancy or lactation, as these led to exclusion. As the template, RNA transcripts were used to amplify TCR beta CDR3 regions. An initial RT-PCR round employing HTBI primers preceded a second-round multiplex PCR. TCRdb reprocessed the multiplex PCR reads with MiXCR, giving one entry per CDR3 protein. The table shows fewer than 600,000 distinct CDR3 sequences, with around 14% occurring only once. This record belongs to a study of Graves' ophthalmopathy and Graves' hyperthyroidism.

Sequencing was carried out using blood. This receptor was identified in a woman in her twenties or thirties with Graves' ophthalmopathy. The chain is built from TRBV6-2 or TRBV6-3 and TRBJ2-7; a possible D gene is TRBD2 (6 bases). CDR3 protein: CASSSERWRGPLEQYF. The CDR3 DNA reads TGTGCCAGCAGTTCTGAGAGGTGGCGGGGACCACTCGAGCAGTACTTC.